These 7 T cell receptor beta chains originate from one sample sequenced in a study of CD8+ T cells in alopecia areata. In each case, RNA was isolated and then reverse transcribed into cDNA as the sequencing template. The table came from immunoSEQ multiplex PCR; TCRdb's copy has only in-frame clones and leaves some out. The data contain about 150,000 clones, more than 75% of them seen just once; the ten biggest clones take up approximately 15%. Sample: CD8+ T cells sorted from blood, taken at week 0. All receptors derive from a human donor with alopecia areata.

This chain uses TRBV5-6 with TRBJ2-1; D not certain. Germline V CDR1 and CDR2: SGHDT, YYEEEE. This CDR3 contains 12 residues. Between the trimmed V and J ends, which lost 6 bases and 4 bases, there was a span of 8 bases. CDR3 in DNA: TGTGCCAGCACGGACGGGTACAATGAGCAGTTCTTC. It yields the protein CASTDGYNEQFF.

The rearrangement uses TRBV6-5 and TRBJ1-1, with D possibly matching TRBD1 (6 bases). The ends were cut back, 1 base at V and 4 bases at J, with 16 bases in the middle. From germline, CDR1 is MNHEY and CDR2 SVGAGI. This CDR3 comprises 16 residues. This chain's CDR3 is CASSYYSGAGGTEAFF. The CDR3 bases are TGTGCCAGCAGTTACTATTCAGGGGCCGGCGGCACTGAAGCTTTCTTT.

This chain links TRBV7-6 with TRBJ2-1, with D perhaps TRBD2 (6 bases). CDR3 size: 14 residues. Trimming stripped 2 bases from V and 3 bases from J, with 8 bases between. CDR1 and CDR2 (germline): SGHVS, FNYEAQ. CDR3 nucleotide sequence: TGTGCCAGCAGCTTAACCGGGAGCTACAATGAGCAGTTCTTC. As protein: CASSLTGSYNEQFF.

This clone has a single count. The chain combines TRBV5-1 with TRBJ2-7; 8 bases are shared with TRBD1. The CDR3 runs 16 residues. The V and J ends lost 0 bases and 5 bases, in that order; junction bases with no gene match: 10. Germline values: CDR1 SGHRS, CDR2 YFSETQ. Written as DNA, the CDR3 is TGCGCCAGCAGCTTGGGCACAGCAGGGGGCTGGGACGAGCAGTACTTC. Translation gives CASSLGTAGGWDEQYF.

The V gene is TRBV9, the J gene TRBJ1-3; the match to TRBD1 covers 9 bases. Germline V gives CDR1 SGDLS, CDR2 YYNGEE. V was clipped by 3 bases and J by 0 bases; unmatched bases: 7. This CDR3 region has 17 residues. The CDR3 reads CASSAGTGSSSGNTIYF. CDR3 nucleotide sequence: TGTGCCAGCAGCGCCGGGACAGGGTCTTCCTCTGGAAACACCATATATTTT.

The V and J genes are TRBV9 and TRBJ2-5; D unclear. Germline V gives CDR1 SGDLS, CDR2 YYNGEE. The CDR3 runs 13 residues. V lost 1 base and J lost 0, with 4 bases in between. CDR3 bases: TGTGCCAGCAGCGTACTCGACCAAGAGACCCAGTACTTC. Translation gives CASSVLDQETQYF.

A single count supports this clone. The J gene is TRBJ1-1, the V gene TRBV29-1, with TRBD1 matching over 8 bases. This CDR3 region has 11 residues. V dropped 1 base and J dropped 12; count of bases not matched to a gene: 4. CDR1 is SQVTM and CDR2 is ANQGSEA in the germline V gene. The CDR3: CSVEGWTGTFF. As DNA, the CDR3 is TGCAGCGTTGAAGGGTGGACAGGGACTTTCTTT.